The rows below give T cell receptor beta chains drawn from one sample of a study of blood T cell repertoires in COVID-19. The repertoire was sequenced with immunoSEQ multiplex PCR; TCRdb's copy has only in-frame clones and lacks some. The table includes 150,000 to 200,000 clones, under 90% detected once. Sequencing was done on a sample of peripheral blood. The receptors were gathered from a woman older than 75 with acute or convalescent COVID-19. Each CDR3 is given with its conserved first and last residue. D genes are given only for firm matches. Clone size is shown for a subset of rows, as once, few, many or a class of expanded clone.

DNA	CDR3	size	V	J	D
TGCGCCAGCAGTCGGGAGCGCAGAAGCACAGATACGCAGTATTTT	CASSRERRSTDTQYF	once	TRBV5-1	TRBJ2-3	-
TGTGCCAGCACTCTTAGCAGTAGCAATGAGCAGTTCTTC	CASTLSSSNEQFF	-	TRBV6-5	TRBJ2-1	-
TGTGCCAGCTCACCAGATCGCACAGGTTCCTACGAGCAGTACTTC	CASSPDRTGSYEQYF	-	TRBV18	TRBJ2-7	-
TGTGCCAGCAGCGTAGCTTTAGGAGGAAATTCACCCCTCCACTTT	CASSVALGGNSPLHF	-	TRBV9	TRBJ1-6	-
TGTGCCAGCAGAGAACTAGCGGGAACTTACGAGCAGTACTTC	CASRELAGTYEQYF	few	TRBV28	TRBJ2-7	TRBD2
TGTGCCAGCAGCGGAGGGACGGTTACTGAAGCTTTCTTT	CASSGGTVTEAFF	few	TRBV5-4	TRBJ1-1	-
TGCAGCGTTGAAGCCGGGAAGAGGGCTGAAGCTTTCTTT	CSVEAGKRAEAFF	-	TRBV29-1	TRBJ1-1	-
TGTGCCAGCAGCTTAATGAACGGCGGGCCCGTGATCTTC	CASSLMNGGPVIF	-	TRBV7-9	TRBJ2-1	-
TGTGCCAGCAGCTTGGGGACTAGCGGGGGGGCGAGATCTGAGCAGTTCTTC	CASSLGTSGGARSEQFF	-	TRBV5-8	TRBJ2-1	TRBD2
TGTGCCAGCAGCCCCCCCGACAGGGTCTTCGACGAGCAGTACTTC	CASSPPDRVFDEQYF	-	TRBV7-3	TRBJ2-7	TRBD1
TGCGCCAGCAGCCACCTCACAGGGGGAAACACTGAAGCTTTCTTT	CASSHLTGGNTEAFF	-	TRBV4-1	TRBJ1-1	TRBD1
TGTGCCAGCAGCTTATCTTCAGGGGGCGTTCGGCAGCCCCAGCATTTT	CASSLSSGGVRQPQHF	-	TRBV5-5	TRBJ1-5	TRBD1
TGTGCCAGCAGCCACACTAGCGGGAGAGGTAGAAACGAGCAGTACTTC	CASSHTSGRGRNEQYF	-	TRBV3-1/TRBV3-2	TRBJ2-7	TRBD2
TGTGCCACCAGCAGAGATTCGGGAGCCGGGGAGCTGTTTTTT	CATSRDSGAGELFF	-	TRBV15	TRBJ2-2	-
TGCGCCAGCAGCCAAGTAGGGGACAGGGCTTCTGCTTTCTTT	CASSQVGDRASAFF	once	TRBV4-1	TRBJ1-1	TRBD1
TGCAGTGCTAGTAGGGGGTCTGGAAACACCATATATTTT	CSASRGSGNTIYF	-	TRBV20-1	TRBJ1-3	-
TGTGCCTGGACCTCTGAGGCCCTGAGGACTGAAGCTTTCTTT	CAWTSEALRTEAFF	once	TRBV30	TRBJ1-1	-
TGTGCCAGCAGAACCATGACAGGGGTTGGTGGCTACACCTTC	CASRTMTGVGGYTF	-	TRBV6-5	TRBJ1-2	TRBD1
TGTGCCAGCAGAGGGGACACCATAAACATTCAGTACTTC	CASRGDTINIQYF	-	TRBV28	TRBJ2-4	-
TGTGCCAGCAGTTACTCGAACACAGGGCGGGACTATGGCTACACCTTC	CASSYSNTGRDYGYTF	-	TRBV6-5	TRBJ1-2	-
TGTGCCAGTAGTTTGGGCAGGGAATACGAGCAGTACTTC	CASSLGREYEQYF	-	TRBV19	TRBJ2-7	-
TGTGCCAGCAGCTTAGATTCGACAGGGGTGGAGACCCAGTACTTC	CASSLDSTGVETQYF	-	TRBV11-2	TRBJ2-5	TRBD1
TGCGCCAGCAGCCAAACTACTAGCGGGGGGTCCTACGAGCAGTACTTC	CASSQTTSGGSYEQYF	-	TRBV4-1	TRBJ2-7	TRBD2
TGCGCCAGCCACGACCCGGCGGGAGTGGTTTCAGGAACGCAGTATTTT	CASHDPAGVVSGTQYF	-	TRBV5-1	TRBJ2-3	TRBD2
TGTGCCAGCAGCCCCATCATCGGGTTTAATAGCAATCAGCCCCAGCATTTT	CASSPIIGFNSNQPQHF	-	TRBV11-2	TRBJ1-5	-
TGTGCCAGCAGCCAGAGTAGTGGGAACACTGAAGCTTTCTTT	CASSQSSGNTEAFF	-	TRBV3-1/TRBV3-2	TRBJ1-1	-
TGTGCCAGCAGGCAAGAACAGGGGGCGGAAGCTTTCTTT	CASRQEQGAEAFF	-	TRBV7-9	TRBJ1-1	TRBD1
TGCAGTGCCCTAGTGAACACTGAAGCTTTCTTT	CSALVNTEAFF	once	TRBV20-1	TRBJ1-1	-
TGTGCCAGCAGCTTAGGGTCTCACAGGGGAAACACCATATATTTT	CASSLGSHRGNTIYF	-	TRBV7-6	TRBJ1-3	-
TGCGCCAGCAGTGAGGGCCAGGCGAACACTGAAGCTTTCTTT	CASSEGQANTEAFF	-	TRBV10-1	TRBJ1-1	-
TGTGCCAGCAGTTCCGCGGGACAGGGAGGGGGAAGACCCCTCCACTTT	CASSSAGQGGGRPLHF	-	TRBV28	TRBJ1-6	TRBD1
TGTGCCAGCAGCTTAATGGTAGCCTCGGGCGAGCAGTACTTC	CASSLMVASGEQYF	-	TRBV7-9	TRBJ2-7	-
TGTGCCAGCAGCTCCCAAATTGACAGGGATCAGCCCCAGCATTTT	CASSSQIDRDQPQHF	-	TRBV7-2	TRBJ1-5	TRBD1
TGCGCCAGCAGTCTGGCGGGCGGGGAGCTGTTTTTT	CASSLAGGELFF	-	TRBV4-3	TRBJ2-2	-
TGCGCCAGCAGCCAAGATTCGGGGTATAATTCACCCCTCCACTTT	CASSQDSGYNSPLHF	-	TRBV4-1	TRBJ1-6	-
TGCAGTGTGGACAGGGCGCACACCATATATTTT	CSVDRAHTIYF	-	TRBV20-1	TRBJ1-3	TRBD1
TGTGCCAGCAGACCCACAGGGAGCTACGAGCAGTACTTC	CASRPTGSYEQYF	-	TRBV12-3/TRBV12-4	TRBJ2-7	-
TGTGCCACCAGTGGGGCCATGAGCTCTGGGGCCAACGTCCTGACTTTC	CATSGAMSSGANVLTF	-	TRBV24-1	TRBJ2-6	-
TGTGCCAGCAGCTGGCAGGGTTATGGCTACACCTTC	CASSWQGYGYTF	once	TRBV5-4	TRBJ1-2	-
TGTGCCAGCAGCCCGGGACAGGGGATCAATCAGCCCCAGCATTTT	CASSPGQGINQPQHF	-	TRBV7-2	TRBJ1-5	TRBD1
TGTGCCAGCAGCCCCGACAGGGGCCGCAATCAGCCCCAGCATTTT	CASSPDRGRNQPQHF	few	TRBV7-2	TRBJ1-5	TRBD1
TGCGCCAGCAAGAGGACTAGCGGGAGCACAGATACGCAGTATTTT	CASKRTSGSTDTQYF	-	TRBV5-1	TRBJ2-3	TRBD2